These T cell receptor beta chains were read from a single sample in a study of cytomegalovirus exposure and HLA in healthy donors. The method was immunoSEQ multiplex PCR; TCRdb's version includes in-frame clones alone and lacks a portion of them. Of roughly 200,000 clones in the sample, 75% to 90% were seen once. Sequenced sample: PBMCs. These receptors all stem from a young woman in good health and CMV-seronegative. Each CDR3 is given with its conserved first and last residue. D genes are given only for firm matches. Not every row has a clone size; where given, it reads once, few, many or a size class.

V gene: TRBV15
clone size: -
D gene: TRBD1
J gene: TRBJ1-3
CDR3 DNA: TGTGCCACCAGCAGGGGGGACAGGGCTACAAACACCATATATTTT
CDR3 protein: CATSRGDRATNTIYF

V gene: TRBV5-1
clone size: -
D gene: -
J gene: TRBJ2-7
CDR3 DNA: TGCGCCAGCAGCCCGCGACAGGTCTCCTACGAGCAGTACTTC
CDR3 protein: CASSPRQVSYEQYF

V gene: TRBV21-1
clone size: -
D gene: -
J gene: TRBJ1-5
CDR3 DNA: TGTGCCAGCAGCATCACGGGACAGGGGAGGGTCTGGGGGATCAATCAGCCCCAGCATTTT
CDR3 protein: CASSITGQGRVWGINQPQHF

V gene: TRBV9
clone size: -
D gene: TRBD2
J gene: TRBJ2-1
CDR3 DNA: TGTGCCAGCAGCACTGGACTAGCGGGTAACAATGAGCAGTTCTTC
CDR3 protein: CASSTGLAGNNEQFF

V gene: TRBV7-3
clone size: -
D gene: -
J gene: TRBJ2-7
CDR3 DNA: TGTGCCAGCAGCTTAAATGGGGCTTCCGGGGAGCAGTACTTC
CDR3 protein: CASSLNGASGEQYF

V gene: TRBV28
clone size: once
D gene: -
J gene: TRBJ1-2
CDR3 DNA: TGTGCCAGCACCCCGTGGGGGGGTGGCTACACCTTC
CDR3 protein: CASTPWGGGYTF

V gene: TRBV15
clone size: -
D gene: -
J gene: TRBJ2-1
CDR3 DNA: TGTGCCACCAGCAGACATGTTGGCGGAGCGCCATACAATGAGCAGTTCTTC
CDR3 protein: CATSRHVGGAPYNEQFF

V gene: TRBV6-5
clone size: -
D gene: TRBD1
J gene: TRBJ2-7
CDR3 DNA: TGTGCCACCAGGTCCCAACGCTCACAGGGGAACGAGCAGTACTTC
CDR3 protein: CATRSQRSQGNEQYF

V gene: TRBV30
clone size: -
D gene: -
J gene: TRBJ1-4
CDR3 DNA: TGTGCCTGGAGCGCCCCCGCGGGAGTCACTAATGAAAAACTGTTTTTT
CDR3 protein: CAWSAPAGVTNEKLFF

V gene: TRBV18
clone size: once
D gene: -
J gene: TRBJ1-1
CDR3 DNA: TGTGCCAGCTCACCAATGGGGGGGATCGAAAGCACTGAAGCTTTCTTT
CDR3 protein: CASSPMGGIESTEAFF

V gene: TRBV29-1
clone size: -
D gene: TRBD1
J gene: TRBJ2-3
CDR3 DNA: TGCAGCTATACCGGGACAGGGTGGGTAGATACGCAGTATTTT
CDR3 protein: CSYTGTGWVDTQYF

V gene: TRBV15
clone size: -
D gene: -
J gene: TRBJ2-1
CDR3 DNA: TGTGCCACCAGCAGAGATCAGGGGTCGTACAATGAGCAGTTCTTC
CDR3 protein: CATSRDQGSYNEQFF

V gene: TRBV6-5
clone size: -
D gene: -
J gene: TRBJ2-7
CDR3 DNA: TGTGCCAGCAGTCCCCCCCAGGGGACGGGCTACGAGCAGTACTTC
CDR3 protein: CASSPPQGTGYEQYF

V gene: TRBV5-1
clone size: -
D gene: -
J gene: TRBJ2-4
CDR3 DNA: TGCGCCAGCAGTAATACGGGAAACATTCAGTACTTC
CDR3 protein: CASSNTGNIQYF

V gene: TRBV7-2
clone size: -
D gene: TRBD1
J gene: TRBJ2-7
CDR3 DNA: TGTGCCAGCAGCTTAGCTTGGCAGGGGGCTTACGAGCAGTACTTC
CDR3 protein: CASSLAWQGAYEQYF

V gene: TRBV2
clone size: -
D gene: -
J gene: TRBJ2-1
CDR3 DNA: TGTGCCAGCAGTGACGGCACTACTACCCCTCCCAATGAGCAGTTCTTC
CDR3 protein: CASSDGTTTPPNEQFF

V gene: TRBV6-1
clone size: few
D gene: -
J gene: TRBJ1-2
CDR3 DNA: TGTGCCAGCGGGACCAGGGGAAACTATGGCTACACCTTC
CDR3 protein: CASGTRGNYGYTF

V gene: TRBV4-1
clone size: -
D gene: -
J gene: TRBJ2-3
CDR3 DNA: TGCGCCAGCAGCCGCCCCCCGGGCGGGGCCACAGATACGCAGTATTTT
CDR3 protein: CASSRPPGGATDTQYF

V gene: TRBV5-3
clone size: -
D gene: -
J gene: TRBJ2-7
CDR3 DNA: TGTGCCAGAAGCTTGGGGTGTCCACTAGCTCCGTACGAGCAGTACTTC
CDR3 protein: CARSLGCPLAPYEQYF

V gene: TRBV29-1
clone size: -
D gene: -
J gene: TRBJ2-3
CDR3 DNA: TGCAGCGTTGGTGGACTTTGGGCCAGGAAGGCCACAGATACGCAGTATTTT
CDR3 protein: CSVGGLWARKATDTQYF

V gene: TRBV9
clone size: -
D gene: TRBD2
J gene: TRBJ2-7
CDR3 DNA: TGTGCCAGCAGCGTAAGGCTAGCGGGATCCTACGAGCAGTACTTC
CDR3 protein: CASSVRLAGSYEQYF

V gene: TRBV29-1
clone size: -
D gene: -
J gene: TRBJ2-1
CDR3 DNA: TGCAGCGGGGGCCAGCACGGTGGCAATGAGCAGTTCTTC
CDR3 protein: CSGGQHGGNEQFF

V gene: TRBV5-1
clone size: -
D gene: TRBD2
J gene: TRBJ2-1
CDR3 DNA: TGCGCCAGCAGTCAAAACCCCGGACTAGCTTCCTACAATGAGCAGTTCTTC
CDR3 protein: CASSQNPGLASYNEQFF

V gene: TRBV27
clone size: -
D gene: -
J gene: TRBJ1-2
CDR3 DNA: TGTGCCAGCAGTCCCCCGCGGATCGGGGACTACACCTTC
CDR3 protein: CASSPPRIGDYTF

V gene: TRBV7-6
clone size: -
D gene: -
J gene: TRBJ2-3
CDR3 DNA: TGTGCCAGCAGCTTAGGATCAGATTTCACAGATACGCAGTATTTT
CDR3 protein: CASSLGSDFTDTQYF

V gene: TRBV29-1
clone size: -
D gene: TRBD1
J gene: TRBJ1-1
CDR3 DNA: TGCAGCATAGGACAGGGATACGCTGAAGCTTTCTTT
CDR3 protein: CSIGQGYAEAFF

V gene: TRBV2
clone size: -
D gene: TRBD2
J gene: TRBJ2-3
CDR3 DNA: TGTGCCAGCAGTCTCAGCGGGGGGGCTTCAGATACGCAGTATTTT
CDR3 protein: CASSLSGGASDTQYF

V gene: TRBV5-1
clone size: once
D gene: TRBD2
J gene: TRBJ2-7
CDR3 DNA: TGCGCCAGCAGCTTGGAAGGCAGCGGGATCCTGTCCTACGAGCAGTACTTC
CDR3 protein: CASSLEGSGILSYEQYF

V gene: TRBV9
clone size: -
D gene: TRBD2
J gene: TRBJ2-3
CDR3 DNA: TGTGCCAGCAGCGTAGGTCTAGCGGGTATAAGCACAGATACGCAGTATTTT
CDR3 protein: CASSVGLAGISTDTQYF

V gene: TRBV5-1
clone size: -
D gene: TRBD2
J gene: TRBJ2-3
CDR3 DNA: TGCGCCAGCAGCTGGACTAGCGGGAGCACAGATACGCAGTATTTT
CDR3 protein: CASSWTSGSTDTQYF

V gene: TRBV5-1
clone size: -
D gene: -
J gene: TRBJ1-2
CDR3 DNA: TGCGCCAGCAGCGATTCCCCGGGGTCGCGCCACTATGGCTACACCTTC
CDR3 protein: CASSDSPGSRHYGYTF

V gene: TRBV6-1
clone size: -
D gene: -
J gene: TRBJ2-2
CDR3 DNA: TGTGCCAGCAGTGAAGGAAGGGGTCTCGGGGAGCTGTTTTTT
CDR3 protein: CASSEGRGLGELFF

V gene: TRBV9
clone size: -
D gene: TRBD1
J gene: TRBJ2-1
CDR3 DNA: TGTGCCAGCAGCGTAGAGGGACAGGGAGGCATTGAGCAGTTCTTC
CDR3 protein: CASSVEGQGGIEQFF

V gene: TRBV6-5
clone size: -
D gene: TRBD2
J gene: TRBJ2-7
CDR3 DNA: TGTGCCAGCAGTTACCGCCTAGCGGGAGGGCCGTACGAGCAGTACTTC
CDR3 protein: CASSYRLAGGPYEQYF

V gene: TRBV27
clone size: few
D gene: TRBD2
J gene: TRBJ2-1
CDR3 DNA: TGTGCCAGCAACCGGGATAGCGGGGGTTACAATGAGCAGTTCTTC
CDR3 protein: CASNRDSGGYNEQFF

V gene: TRBV30
clone size: -
D gene: TRBD2
J gene: TRBJ2-7
CDR3 DNA: TGTGCCTGGATGTCGACGGGGGGGTGGTACGAGCAGTACTTC
CDR3 protein: CAWMSTGGWYEQYF

V gene: TRBV19
clone size: -
D gene: TRBD1
J gene: TRBJ1-5
CDR3 DNA: TGTGCCAGTAGTATAGCTTGGACAGGGGGCGGACAGCCCCAGCATTTT
CDR3 protein: CASSIAWTGGGQPQHF

V gene: TRBV6-6
clone size: -
D gene: TRBD1
J gene: TRBJ1-5
CDR3 DNA: TGTGCCAGCGGAGGACAGGGAGAAGGAAGCAATCAGCCCCAGCATTTT
CDR3 protein: CASGGQGEGSNQPQHF

V gene: TRBV10-3
clone size: -
D gene: TRBD1
J gene: TRBJ1-1
CDR3 DNA: TGTGCCATCAGTGAGGTAGTCAGGGGGCTTGAAGCTTTCTTT
CDR3 protein: CAISEVVRGLEAFF

V gene: TRBV28
clone size: once
D gene: TRBD1
J gene: TRBJ1-5
CDR3 DNA: TGTGCCAGCAGTCGGAACAGGGGGCGAGGGAGCAATCAGCCCCAGCATTTT
CDR3 protein: CASSRNRGRGSNQPQHF

V gene: TRBV19
clone size: once
D gene: -
J gene: TRBJ2-2
CDR3 DNA: TGTGCCACCTCGACAGATCACACCGGGGAGCTGTTTTTT
CDR3 protein: CATSTDHTGELFF

V gene: TRBV5-1
clone size: -
D gene: -
J gene: TRBJ2-6
CDR3 DNA: TGCGCCAGCAGCCCCGAATCTGGGGCCAACGGCCTGACTTTC
CDR3 protein: CASSPESGANGLTF

V gene: TRBV7-2
clone size: -
D gene: TRBD2
J gene: TRBJ2-7
CDR3 DNA: TGTGCCAGCAGCCCGGGACTAGCCTCCTACGAGCAGTACTTC
CDR3 protein: CASSPGLASYEQYF

V gene: TRBV2
clone size: -
D gene: TRBD1
J gene: TRBJ2-3
CDR3 DNA: TGTGCCAGCAGTGAACGACAGGGGGCGCGGGATACGCAGTATTTT
CDR3 protein: CASSERQGARDTQYF

V gene: TRBV7-9
clone size: -
D gene: TRBD2
J gene: TRBJ2-2
CDR3 DNA: TGTGCCAGCAGCCCAGCCGGGAGGATGGGAACCGGGGAGCTGTTTTTT
CDR3 protein: CASSPAGRMGTGELFF

V gene: TRBV6-6
clone size: -
D gene: TRBD2
J gene: TRBJ2-5
CDR3 DNA: TGTGCCAGCAGTTTAGGACTAGCGGGGGCCCTGGAGACCCAGTACTTC
CDR3 protein: CASSLGLAGALETQYF

V gene: TRBV28
clone size: -
D gene: -
J gene: TRBJ1-1
CDR3 DNA: TGTGCCAGCAGACCAGACAGTTACACTGAAGCTTTCTTT
CDR3 protein: CASRPDSYTEAFF